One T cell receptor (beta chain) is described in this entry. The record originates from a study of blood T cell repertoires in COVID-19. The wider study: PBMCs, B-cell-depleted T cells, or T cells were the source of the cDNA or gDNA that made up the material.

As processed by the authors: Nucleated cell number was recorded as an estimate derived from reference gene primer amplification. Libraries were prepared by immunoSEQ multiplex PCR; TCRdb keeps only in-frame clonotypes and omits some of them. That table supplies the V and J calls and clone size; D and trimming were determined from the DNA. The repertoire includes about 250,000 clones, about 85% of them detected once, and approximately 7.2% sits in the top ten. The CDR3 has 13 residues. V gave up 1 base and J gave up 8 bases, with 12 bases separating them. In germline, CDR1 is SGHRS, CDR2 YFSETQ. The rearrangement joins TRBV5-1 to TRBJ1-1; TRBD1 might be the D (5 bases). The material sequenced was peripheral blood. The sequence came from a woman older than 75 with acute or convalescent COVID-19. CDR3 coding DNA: TGCGCCAGCAGCTTGACCGCAGGGTTGGAAGCTTTCTTT. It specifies CASSLTAGLEAFF.